The 31 T cell receptor beta chains listed next were all sequenced from one sample in a study of cytomegalovirus exposure and HLA in healthy donors. Amplification used 60 Vbeta primers and 13 Jbeta primers. Some clones are missing from TCRdb's copy, which holds only in-frame ones; the method was immunoSEQ multiplex PCR. The sample lists around 150,000 clones, roughly four fifths occurring once. What was sequenced was PBMCs. These receptors all stem from a man between 25 and 39 years old in good health and CMV-seropositive.

The rearrangement links TRBV6-1 to TRBJ2-7, with 7 bases aligning to TRBD2. V trimming: 8 bases; J trimming: 0 bases; junction bases outside the gene matches: 4. CDR1 and CDR2 (germline): MNHNS, SASEGT. The CDR3 totals 13 residues. CDR3 amino acids: CASFGLDSYEQYF. DNA for the CDR3: TGTGCCAGCTTCGGACTAGACTCCTACGAGCAGTACTTC.

CDR3 in amino acids: CASSSTGGAFF. The CDR3 nucleotides are TGTGCCAGCAGCTCGACAGGTGGGGCTTTCTTT. The rearrangement joins TRBV4-2 to TRBJ1-1; D possibly corresponds to TRBD1 (6 bases). Looked up from germline, CDR1 is LGHNA and CDR2 is YNFKEQ. V shed 5 bases and J shed 11 bases, with 12 bases lying between them. The CDR3 runs 11 residues.

V is TRBV25-1 and J is TRBJ2-3; 11 nucleotides agree with TRBD2. Trimming at V came to 3 bases and at J to 0 bases, leaving 2 bases not matched to a gene. Germline lookup yields CDR1 MGHDK and CDR2 SYGVNS. The CDR3 extends over 16 amino acids. CDR3 protein: CASSEGLAESTDTQYF. Here the CDR3 DNA reads TGTGCCAGCAGTGAGGGACTAGCGGAGAGCACAGATACGCAGTATTTT.

Remarks on this clone: One junction end disagrees with the germline gene, perhaps due to a read error. This chain joins TRBV7-7 and TRBJ2-1, with D possibly TRBD2 on 6 matching bases. This CDR3 is 14 amino acids long. CDR1 is SSHAT and CDR2 is FNYEAQ in the germline V gene (reference sequence). The CDR3 DNA reads as TGTGCTAGCAGCTTAGGGGCGGGATACAATGAGCAGTTCTTC. Translation: CASSLGAGYNEQFF.

V usage is TRBV28 and J usage is TRBJ1-1; D is unclear. The V and J ends lost 1 base and 5 bases respectively, with 14 bases between them. The CDR3 has 15 residues. Germline-derived CDR1 and CDR2 are MDHEN and SYDVKM. CDR3 DNA sequence: TGTGCCAGCAGTTTATATGTCAGGTTTGGGACTGAAGCTTTCTTT. It is translated as CASSLYVRFGTEAFF.

CDR3 in DNA: TGTGCCAGCAGCTCAGGGTTCTGGGGCTCTGGAAACACCATATATTTT. Translating gives CASSSGFWGSGNTIYF. This chain uses TRBV27 with TRBJ1-3; possibly TRBD1 for D (5 bases). This CDR3 is built from 16 residues. V lost 6 bases and J 0 bases, leaving 15 bases between the germline ends. The germline gives CDR1 MNHEY, CDR2 SMNVEV (reference sequence).

The rearrangement joins TRBV28 to TRBJ1-1; 7 bases line up with TRBD1. Germline-derived CDR1 and CDR2 are MDHEN and SYDVKM. Trimming took 5 bases from V and 0 from J; bases not matched to a gene: 6. The CDR3 spans 15 residues. This CDR3 reads CASSGGTAMNTEAFF. The CDR3 DNA follows: TGTGCCAGCAGTGGGGGGACAGCTATGAACACTGAAGCTTTCTTT. Full variable domain (rest looked up from reference TRBV28 and TRBJ1-1): DVKVTQSSRYLVKRTGEKVFLECVQDMDHENMFWYRQDPGLGLRLIYFSYDVKMKEKGDIPEGYSVSREKKERFSLILESASTNQTSMYLCASSGGTAMNTEAFFGQGTRLTVV.

This rearrangement joins TRBV4-1 to TRBJ1-4, with 9 positions matching TRBD1. V lost 4 bases and J lost 2; bases outside the gene matches: 2. The CDR3 is made up of 15 amino acids. Germline V gives CDR1 MGHRA, CDR2 YSYEKL. The CDR3 region is CASSLDRGTNEKLFF. For the CDR3, the DNA is TGCGCCAGCAGCCTAGACAGGGGGACTAATGAAAAACTGTTTTTT.

The genes are TRBV5-1 and TRBJ1-4; 8 positions agree with TRBD1. Germline V gene sequence: CDR1 SGHRS, CDR2 YFSETQ. Losses at the gene ends were 3 bases for V and 6 bases for J; bases not matched to a gene: 7. The CDR3 runs 15 residues. CDR3 bases: TGCGCCAGCAGCTACCGGACAGGGAATTATGAAAAACTGTTTTTT. Its protein is CASSYRTGNYEKLFF.

This clone has a handful of counts. The chain joins TRBV6-1 to TRBJ2-1; 8 bases match TRBD2. CDR1 MNHNS and CDR2 SASEGT come from the germline V gene. CDR3 length: 13 residues. The trim removed 6 bases at V and 9 bases at J, leaving 7 bases unmatched. The CDR3 spells CASRMTSVSEQFF. The CDR3 coding sequence is TGTGCCAGCAGAATGACTAGCGTTAGTGAGCAGTTCTTC.

V gene TRBV7-9 combines with J gene TRBJ2-1; 7 nucleotides line up with TRBD2. V lost 4 bases to trimming and J lost 0 bases; unmatched junction nucleotides: 6. Germline CDR1 reads SEHNR; CDR2 reads FQNEAQ (reference sequence). The CDR3 contains 16 residues. This chain's CDR3 is CASSSAGESSYNEQFF. The CDR3 DNA reads as TGTGCCAGCAGCTCGGCGGGGGAGAGCTCCTACAATGAGCAGTTCTTC.

The V call is TRBV27, the J call TRBJ2-2; the D is unclear. The germline V and J ends were trimmed by 4 bases and 2 bases, with 14 bases remaining between them. The CDR3 is 16 residues long. CDR1 and CDR2 from the germline V gene are MNHEY and SMNVEV (reference sequence). CDR3 in amino acids: CASSSRTNHNTGELFF. The CDR3, as DNA: TGTGCCAGCAGTTCCAGAACCAACCACAACACCGGGGAGCTGTTTTTT.

About this clone itself: This specimen includes other DNA sequences encoding the same CDR3. The chain uses TRBV2 and TRBJ2-5; the match to TRBD2 covers 13 bases. Germline V gives CDR1 SNHLY, CDR2 FYNNEI. The ends lost 4 bases at V and 2 bases at J; junction bases unmatched: 1. The CDR3 spans 15 residues. CDR3 in DNA: TGTGCCAGCAGTGGACTAGCGGGGGGACAAGAGACCCAGTACTTC. It specifies CASSGLAGGQETQYF.

The chain has TRBV2 and TRBJ2-3; 11 nucleotides match TRBD2. Germline trimming cut 4 bases from V and 4 bases from J; bases unmatched to any gene: 4. The CDR3 runs to 15 residues. The germline V gene has CDR1 SNHLY and CDR2 FYNNEI. The CDR3: CASSGLAGGSDTQYF. The CDR3 DNA is TGTGCCAGCAGTGGGCTAGCGGGAGGATCAGATACGCAGTATTTT.

The count of this clone is one. The V and J genes are TRBV7-4 and TRBJ1-5; maybe TRBD1 (5 bases). V lost 5 bases and J 2 bases, leaving 16 bases between the germline ends. The CDR3 loop spans 16 amino acids. The germline V gene has CDR1 SGHVT and CDR2 SQSDAQ. CDR3 coding DNA: TGTGCCAGCAGCGAGGCCCAGGGCATCCGCAATCAGCCCCAGCATTTT. Its protein is CASSEAQGIRNQPQHF.

The table lists this clone with a count of one. This chain joins TRBV12-5 and TRBJ2-5; the D is unclear. The DNA matches TRBJ2-7 better at its end, which makes the J call doubtful. CDR1 and CDR2 (germline): LGHNT, FRNRAP. The CDR3 loop spans 13 amino acids. The CDR3 DNA follows: TGTGCTAGTGGTTTAGCTTTCTATTACGAGCAGTACTTC. Amino acids: CASGLAFYYEQYF.

V is TRBV7-8 and J is TRBJ2-7; the D gene is possibly TRBD2 (6 bases). The CDR3 runs to 16 residues. Germline V gene data show CDR1 as SGHVS and CDR2 as FQNEAQ. Trimming removed 1 base at V and 4 bases at J, with 17 bases between. The chain's CDR3 is CASSLERGGVSYEQYF. The CDR3 DNA reads as TGTGCCAGCAGCTTAGAAAGGGGCGGGGTTTCTTACGAGCAGTACTTC.

The chain is built from TRBV10-3 and TRBJ2-1, with D tentatively TRBD2 (7 bases). Per the germline V gene, CDR1 is ENHRY and CDR2 is SYGVKD. V gave up 7 bases and J gave up 10 bases, with 20 bases separating them. The CDR3 loop spans 14 amino acids. The CDR3 DNA is TGTGCCATCAATAACGGGGGGCCTACATTAGAGCAGTTCTTC. The encoded protein is CAINNGGPTLEQFF.

This chain uses TRBV7-9 with TRBJ2-3; maybe TRBD2 (6 bases). Germline V gene lookup returns CDR1 SEHNR and CDR2 FQNEAQ (reference sequence). The CDR3 is made up of 14 amino acids. Trimming took 3 bases from V and 3 from J, leaving 10 bases between them. The CDR3 DNA follows: TGTGCCAGCAGCTTGGCTAGCGTAACAGATACGCAGTATTTT. This codes for CASSLASVTDTQYF.

This clone has a single count. The chain combines TRBV5-5 with TRBJ1-1; 8 bases map to TRBD1. The CDR3 length is 15 residues. The germline CDR1 and CDR2 sequences are SGHKS and YYEKEE (reference sequence). V dropped 4 bases and J dropped 0; count of bases not matched to a gene: 5. The CDR3 spells CASSGGQAMNTEAFF. Written as DNA, the CDR3 is TGTGCCAGCAGCGGGGGACAGGCGATGAACACTGAAGCTTTCTTT.

This sequence joins TRBV7-8 and TRBJ2-5, with D maybe TRBD2 (6 bases). This CDR3 spans 14 amino acids. Trimming stripped 0 bases from V and 3 bases from J, with 8 bases between. Germline CDR1 is SGHVS and CDR2 is FQNEAQ. The DNA of the CDR3 is TGTGCCAGCAGCTTAGCGGAGGGAAAAGAGACCCAGTACTTC. Translating it yields CASSLAEGKETQYF. The complete variable domain, with remaining parts taken from reference TRBV7-8 and TRBJ2-5, reads GAGVSQSPRYKVAKRGQDVALRCDPISGHVSLFWYQQALGQGPEFLTYFQNEAQLDKSGLPSDRFFAERPEGSVSTLKIQRTQQEDSAVYLCASSLAEGKETQYFGPGTRLLVL.

The chain combines TRBV6-1 with TRBJ2-3; D not resolved. The CDR3 length is 13 residues. Germline CDR1 and CDR2: MNHNS and SASEGT. V dropped 4 bases and J dropped 1 base, with 6 bases sitting between them. CDR3 amino acids: CASSASGTDTQYF. The CDR3 nucleotides read TGTGCCAGCAGTGCCTCAGGCACAGATACGCAGTATTTT.

The gene calls are TRBV28 and TRBJ1-2, with D maybe TRBD1 (5 bases). This CDR3 region has 12 residues. CDR1 MDHEN and CDR2 SYDVKM come from the germline V gene. V was cut by 2 bases and J by 8 bases, with 9 bases left in between. The CDR3 DNA is TGTGCCAGCAGTTTACCAGGGTTCGGCTACACCTTC. This sequence encodes CASSLPGFGYTF.

The J gene is TRBJ2-1, the V gene TRBV4-1; TRBD1 agrees at 9 bases. V trimming: 2 bases; J trimming: 3 bases; junction bases outside the gene matches: 11. Germline assignment: CDR1 MGHRA and CDR2 YSYEKL. The CDR3 covers 18 residues. CDR3 amino acids: CASSQHMGTGKLYNEQFF. For the CDR3, the DNA is TGCGCCAGCAGCCAACATATGGGGACAGGGAAACTCTACAATGAGCAGTTCTTC.

This clone was observed a handful of times. This rearrangement joins TRBV6-1 to TRBJ1-5, with 11 bases fitting TRBD1. Germline V gene sequence: CDR1 MNHNS, CDR2 SASEGT. This CDR3 spans 15 amino acids. The V gene end was trimmed by 6 bases and the J gene end by 11 bases; junction bases not matched to a gene: 12. The CDR3 sequence: CASRRGTGGTRAQHF. CDR3 DNA: TGTGCCAGCAGAAGGGGGACAGGGGGGACTAGGGCCCAGCATTTT.

The CDR3 DNA follows: TGTGCCAGCCGCCTCCTAGCGGGAGGCAAGATGGAGCAGTTCTTC. Translating it yields CASRLLAGGKMEQFF. The rearrangement uses TRBV19 and TRBJ2-1; TRBD2 aligns across 11 bases. Germline V gene lookup returns CDR1 LNHDA and CDR2 SQIVND (reference sequence). This CDR3 region has 15 residues. Trimming cost V 9 bases and J 10 bases; bases outside gene matches: 14.

The rearrangement joins TRBV5-1 to TRBJ2-5, with 7 nucleotides matching TRBD2. Germline values: CDR1 SGHRS, CDR2 YFSETQ. The CDR3 loop spans 14 amino acids. The J segment lost 5 bases and the V segment lost 7 bases, leaving 11 bases of the junction unmatched. Here the CDR3 DNA reads TGCGCCAGCTCTATGGGGGGGGGAAGCGAGACCCAGTACTTC. It codes for CASSMGGGSETQYF.

The CDR3 nucleotides are TGTGCCAGCTTAGAGTGCCGGGACAGCCTAATCCGCTATGGCTACACCTTC. Residues: CASLECRDSLIRYGYTF. The chain joins TRBV27 to TRBJ1-2, with 7 bases matching TRBD1. Germline V lookup: CDR1 MNHEY, CDR2 SMNVEV (reference sequence). The V gene end was trimmed by 8 bases and the J gene end by 4 bases; junction bases not matched to a gene: 19. The CDR3 runs 17 residues.

The chain recombines TRBV6-4 with TRBJ2-1, with D maybe TRBD2 (5 bases). Germline V gene lookup returns CDR1 MRHNA and CDR2 SNTAGT. The germline V and J ends were trimmed by 6 bases and 10 bases, with 16 bases remaining between them. CDR3 length: 13 amino acids. In nucleotides, the CDR3 is TGTGCCAGCAGCGAGGGAAGGATGACAGAGCAGTTCTTC. Translating gives CASSEGRMTEQFF.

The CDR3 loop reads CASITGLVASETQYF. Written as DNA, the CDR3 is TGTGCCAGCATTACCGGGCTGGTAGCGTCCGAGACCCAGTACTTC. The chain employs TRBV7-9 and TRBJ2-5; TRBD2 might be the D (5 bases). There are 15 residues in the CDR3. Per germline, CDR1 SEHNR and CDR2 FQNEAQ (reference sequence). V was cut by 7 bases and J by 5 bases, with 20 bases left in between.

The genes are TRBV7-2 and TRBJ2-4, with 12 bases aligning to TRBD2. This CDR3 has 17 residues. V shed 5 bases and J 6 bases; nucleotides not matched to a gene: 11. Germline V lookup: CDR1 SGHTA, CDR2 FQGNSA. DNA for the CDR3: TGTGCCAGCAGCACCGGGACTAGCGGGCCTCCCTTAAACATTCAGTACTTC. Its translation is CASSTGTSGPPLNIQYF.